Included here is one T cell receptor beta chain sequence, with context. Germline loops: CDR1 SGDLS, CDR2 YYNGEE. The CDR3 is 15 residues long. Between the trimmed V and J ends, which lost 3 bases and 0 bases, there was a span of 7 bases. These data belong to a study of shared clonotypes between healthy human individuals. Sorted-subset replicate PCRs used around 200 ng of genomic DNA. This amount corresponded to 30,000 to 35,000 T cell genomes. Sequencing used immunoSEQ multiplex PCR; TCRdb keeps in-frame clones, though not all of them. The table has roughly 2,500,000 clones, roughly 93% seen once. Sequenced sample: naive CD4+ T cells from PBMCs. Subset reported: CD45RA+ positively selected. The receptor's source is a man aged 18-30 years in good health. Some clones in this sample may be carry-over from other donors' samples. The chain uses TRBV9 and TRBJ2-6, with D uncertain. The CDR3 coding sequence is TGTGCCAGCAGCGCCATTCTCTCTGGGGCCAACGTCCTGACTTTC. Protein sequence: CASSAILSGANVLTF.